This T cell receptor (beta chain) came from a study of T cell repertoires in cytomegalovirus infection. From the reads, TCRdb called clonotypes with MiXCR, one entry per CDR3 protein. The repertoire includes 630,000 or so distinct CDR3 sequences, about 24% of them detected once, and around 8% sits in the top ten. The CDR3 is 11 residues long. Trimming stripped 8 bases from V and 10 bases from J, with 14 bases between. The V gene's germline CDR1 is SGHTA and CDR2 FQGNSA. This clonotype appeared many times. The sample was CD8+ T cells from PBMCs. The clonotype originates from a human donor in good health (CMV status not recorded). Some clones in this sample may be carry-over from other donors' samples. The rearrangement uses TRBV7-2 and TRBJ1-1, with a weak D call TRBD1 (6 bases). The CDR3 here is CASGPPTGAFF. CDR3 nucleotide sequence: TGTGCCAGCGGACCCCCGACAGGAGCTTTCTTT.